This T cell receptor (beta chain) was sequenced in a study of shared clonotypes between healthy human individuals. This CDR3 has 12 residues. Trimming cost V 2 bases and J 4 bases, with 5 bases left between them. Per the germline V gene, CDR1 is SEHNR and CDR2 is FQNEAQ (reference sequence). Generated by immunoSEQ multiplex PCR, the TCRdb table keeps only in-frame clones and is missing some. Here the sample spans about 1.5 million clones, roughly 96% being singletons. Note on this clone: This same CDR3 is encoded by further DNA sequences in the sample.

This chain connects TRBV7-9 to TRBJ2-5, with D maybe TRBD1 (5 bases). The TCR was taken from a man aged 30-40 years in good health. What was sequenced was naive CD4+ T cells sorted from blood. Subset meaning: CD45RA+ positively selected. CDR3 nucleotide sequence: TGTGCCAGCAGCTTACAGGGAGAGACCCAGTACTTC. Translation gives CASSLQGETQYF.